These 14 T cell receptor beta chains originate from one sample sequenced in a study of cytomegalovirus exposure and HLA in healthy donors. 13 Jbeta primers and 60 Vbeta primers were used for the PCR. Produced via immunoSEQ multiplex PCR; TCRdb's table is partial and in-frame only. The table includes around 200,000 clones, 80% to 90% detected once. Sequenced material: PBMCs. The receptors stem from a woman aged 30 to 39 in good health and CMV-seronegative.

The CDR3 sequence is CASSQDTGGKEKLFF. CDR3 nucleotides: TGTGCCAGCAGCCAAGACACAGGGGGCAAGGAAAAACTGTTTTTT. V usage is TRBV14 and J usage is TRBJ1-4; 9 bases align to TRBD1. Losses at the gene ends were 0 bases for V and 8 bases for J; bases not matched to a gene: 4. The CDR3 is 15 residues long. Per germline, CDR1 SGHDN and CDR2 FVKESK.

About this clone: An end of the junction differs from the germline gene, which may be a read error. The same CDR3 also results from other DNA sequences found in this sample. The V and J genes are TRBV25-1 and TRBJ2-7; TRBD1 matches at 9 bases. The CDR3 is 14 residues long. CDR1 and CDR2 from the germline V gene are MGHDK and SYGVNS. CDR3 sequence: CASSDDRGSYEQYF. CDR3 coding DNA: TGCGCCAGCAGTGATGACAGGGGGTCCTACGAGCAGTACTTC.

J is TRBJ2-1 and V is TRBV6-4; a possible D gene is TRBD2 (6 bases). Deletions cut 0 bases from V and 10 bases from J, with 10 bases between. This CDR3 is built from 13 residues. Germline V gene sequence: CDR1 MRHNA, CDR2 SNTAGT. CDR3 protein: CASSDSPGDEQFF. The CDR3, as DNA: TGTGCCAGCAGTGACTCTCCGGGGGACGAGCAGTTCTTC.

The V and J genes are TRBV18 and TRBJ2-2; D ambiguous. The CDR3 has 16 amino acids. CDR1 is KGHSH, CDR2 LQKENI, per germline. The V and J ends lost 6 bases and 7 bases respectively, with 21 bases between them. CDR3 sequence (DNA): TGTGCCAGCTCTATCGCAGCTCCGCGTACGGGCGGGGAGCTGTTTTTT. Its translation: CASSIAAPRTGGELFF. Filled out from reference TRBV18 and TRBJ2-2, the complete variable domain reads NAGVMQNPRHLVRRRGQEARLRCSPMKGHSHVYWYRQLPEEGLKFMVYLQKENIIDESGMPKERFSAEFPKEGPSILRIQQVVRGDSAAYFCASSIAAPRTGGELFFGEGSRLTVL.

This sequence joins TRBV4-1 and TRBJ2-3; D remains ambiguous. The germline V and J ends were trimmed by 4 bases and 8 bases, with 10 bases remaining between them. Germline CDR1 MGHRA, CDR2 YSYEKL. CDR3 length: 12 amino acids. CDR3 residues: CASSLPRGTQYF. In DNA, the CDR3 is TGCGCCAGCAGCCTCCCCCGAGGTACGCAGTATTTT.

The chain is built from TRBV10-2 and TRBJ2-5; 7 nucleotides agree with TRBD1. The J segment lost 7 bases and the V segment lost 7 bases, leaving 12 bases of the junction unmatched. Germline V gene lookup returns CDR1 WSHSY and CDR2 SAAADI. This CDR3 contains 14 residues. The CDR3 loop is CASILGPNRGTQYF. CDR3 nucleotide sequence: TGCGCCAGCATACTCGGACCCAACAGGGGGACCCAGTACTTC.

The chain couples TRBV5-1 to TRBJ2-6; a possible D gene is TRBD1 (6 bases). Between the trimmed V and J ends, which lost 4 bases and 0 bases, there was a span of 17 bases. Germline CDR1 SGHRS, CDR2 YFSETQ. The CDR3 length is 18 residues. CDR3 sequence reads: CASSPSRDNYSGANVLTF. The DNA for the CDR3 is TGCGCCAGCAGCCCCTCCCGGGACAATTACTCTGGGGCCAACGTCCTGACTTTC.

The chain combines TRBV7-9 with TRBJ1-5, with no clear D. Trimming took off 3 bases at V and 0 bases at J, with 6 bases between the two ends. Germline lookup yields CDR1 SEHNR and CDR2 FQNEAQ (reference sequence). The CDR3 contains 14 residues. Here the CDR3 reads CASSFSYSNQPQHF. In DNA, the CDR3 is TGTGCCAGCAGCTTTAGCTATAGCAATCAGCCCCAGCATTTT. Looking up the rest from reference TRBV7-9 and TRBJ1-5 gives the full variable domain: DTGVSQNPRHKITKRGQNVTFRCDPISEHNRLYWYRQTLGQGPEFLTYFQNEAQLEKSRLLSDRFSAERPKGSFSTLEIQRTEQGDSAMYLCASSFSYSNQPQHFGDGTRLSIL.

V is TRBV6-5 and J is TRBJ2-1; D might be TRBD2 (5 bases). The CDR3 runs to 14 residues. Germline-derived CDR1 and CDR2 are MNHEY and SVGAGI. With 0 bases removed from V and 5 bases from J, the gap between germline ends came to 8 bases. In DNA, the CDR3 is TGTGCCAGCAGTTACTCCCGGGGTGACAATGAGCAGTTCTTC. This sequence encodes CASSYSRGDNEQFF.

This chain links TRBV2 with TRBJ2-7; tentative D call: TRBD2 (5 bases). V lost 2 bases and J 3 bases, leaving 14 bases between the germline ends. CDR1 SNHLY and CDR2 FYNNEI come from the germline V gene. The CDR3 spans 15 residues. CDR3 bases: TGTGCCAGCAGTGAATCCGGAAACGGGAACTACGAGCAGTACTTC. Encoded protein: CASSESGNGNYEQYF. Looking up the rest from reference TRBV2 and TRBJ2-7 gives the full variable domain: EPEVTQTPSHQVTQMGQEVILRCVPISNHLYFYWYRQILGQKVEFLVSFYNNEISEKSEIFDDQFSVERPDGSNFTLKIRSTKLEDSAMYFCASSESGNGNYEQYFGPGTRLTVT.

On this clone itself: The junction and the germline gene differ at one end; a read error may be behind it. The rearrangement joins TRBV10-3 to TRBJ2-7; possibly TRBD2 for D (6 bases). The germline gives CDR1 ENHRY, CDR2 SYGVKD. CDR3 length: 14 amino acids. CDR3 DNA sequence: TGTGCCATCAGTCTACCGGGAGTCTCCTACGAGCAGTGCTTC. Translating gives CAISLPGVSYEQCF.

The rearrangement joins TRBV2 to TRBJ2-7; 7 nucleotides match TRBD2. Germline trimming cut 10 bases from V and 4 bases from J; bases unmatched to any gene: 13. Germline V gene lookup returns CDR1 SNHLY and CDR2 FYNNEI. The CDR3 runs to 14 residues. Here the CDR3 DNA reads TGTGCCAACAAAATGGGGAGGGATAGGTACGAGCAGTACTTC. This translates into CANKMGRDRYEQYF.

The chain couples TRBV2 to TRBJ1-1; the D is unclear. Germline V gene sequence: CDR1 SNHLY, CDR2 FYNNEI. V lost 1 base to trimming and J lost 4 bases, with 10 bases between them. CDR3 length: 14 residues. CDR3 sequence: CASSEGLVGTEAFF. The DNA of the CDR3 is TGTGCCAGCAGTGAAGGCCTAGTCGGCACTGAAGCTTTCTTT. Together with reference TRBV2 and TRBJ1-1, the CDR3 gives the full variable domain: EPEVTQTPSHQVTQMGQEVILRCVPISNHLYFYWYRQILGQKVEFLVSFYNNEISEKSEIFDDQFSVERPDGSNFTLKIRSTKLEDSAMYFCASSEGLVGTEAFFGQGTRLTVV.

The chain uses TRBV5-1 and TRBJ2-1; the D gene is possibly TRBD1 (6 bases). The CDR3 has 11 amino acids. CDR1 is SGHRS, CDR2 YFSETQ, per germline. V lost 2 bases to trimming and J lost 14 bases, with 11 bases between them. The CDR3 protein is CASSFDRTEFF. The DNA of the CDR3 is TGCGCCAGCAGCTTTGACAGGACGGAGTTCTTC.